These 5 T cell receptor beta chains came from one sample sequenced in a study of CD8 T cells in cerebrospinal fluid in Alzheimer's disease. Reanalyzing the 10x single-cell sequencing reads, TCRdb keeps one entry per CDR3 protein, without DNA. The sample totals about 670 distinct CDR3 sequences. Material for sequencing was cerebrospinal fluid. These TCRs come from a human donor in good health.

V usage is TRBV9 and J usage is TRBJ1-3. Germline V gene data show CDR1 as SGDLS and CDR2 as YYNGEE. This CDR3 has 16 residues. Here the CDR3 reads CASSVDSKDSGNTIYF.

This clonotype shows up as medium-sized by frequency. CDR3 protein: CSASELAGGRNNEQFF. The chain employs TRBV20-1 and TRBJ2-1; the TRBD2 assignment by TCRdb is unverifiable without DNA. Germline CDR1 is DFQATT and CDR2 is SNEGSKA (reference sequence). The CDR3 covers 16 residues.

This clonotype is classed as large by frequency. The chain carries TRBV7-6 and TRBJ2-1. The CDR3 is made up of 15 amino acids. CDR1 is SGHVS and CDR2 is FNYEAQ in the germline V gene. The chain's CDR3 is CASSLTGGPDNEQFF. Using reference TRBV7-6 and TRBJ2-1 for the parts outside the CDR3, the full variable domain is GAGVSQSPRYKVTKRGQDVALRCDPISGHVSLYWYRQALGQGPEFLTYFNYEAQQDKSGLPNDRFSAERPEGSISTLTIQRTEQRDSAMYRCASSLTGGPDNEQFFGPGTRLTVL.

J is TRBJ1-6 and V is TRBV11-1. Germline lookup yields CDR1 SGHAT and CDR2 FQDESV (reference sequence). CDR3 length equals 17 residues. This CDR3 reads CASSPTARSSYNSPLHF. The whole variable domain, remainder taken from reference TRBV11-1 and TRBJ1-6, is EAEVAQSPRYKITEKSQAVAFWCDPISGHATLYWYRQILGQGPELLVQFQDESVVDDSQLPKDRFSAERLKGVDSTLKIQPAELGDSAMYLCASSPTARSSYNSPLHFGNGTRLTVT.

This clonotype is classed as medium-sized by frequency. The V gene is TRBV12-3 or TRBV12-4, the J gene TRBJ2-4; TCRdb proposes TRBD2, but this gene call is untestable without DNA. CDR3 length equals 14 residues. The chain's CDR3 is CASSSTSGGNIQYF.